The present T cell receptor beta chain was sequenced within a study of blood T cell repertoires in COVID-19. Measured with immunoSEQ multiplex PCR; TCRdb has only the in-frame clones, and not every one. The sample lists about 89,000 clones, around 96% occurring once. This sequence originates from a human donor with active COVID-19. The donor label of this sample is uncertain. Sequenced: peripheral blood.

The CDR3: CASLMGGRNTQYF. Written as DNA, the CDR3 is TGTGCCAGCCTCATGGGGGGGCGAAATACGCAGTATTTT. The chain is built from TRBV28 and TRBJ2-3; D perhaps matches TRBD2 (7 bases). Trimming took off 8 bases at V and 7 bases at J, with 16 bases between the two ends. The germline gives CDR1 MDHEN, CDR2 SYDVKM. The CDR3 is made up of 13 amino acids.